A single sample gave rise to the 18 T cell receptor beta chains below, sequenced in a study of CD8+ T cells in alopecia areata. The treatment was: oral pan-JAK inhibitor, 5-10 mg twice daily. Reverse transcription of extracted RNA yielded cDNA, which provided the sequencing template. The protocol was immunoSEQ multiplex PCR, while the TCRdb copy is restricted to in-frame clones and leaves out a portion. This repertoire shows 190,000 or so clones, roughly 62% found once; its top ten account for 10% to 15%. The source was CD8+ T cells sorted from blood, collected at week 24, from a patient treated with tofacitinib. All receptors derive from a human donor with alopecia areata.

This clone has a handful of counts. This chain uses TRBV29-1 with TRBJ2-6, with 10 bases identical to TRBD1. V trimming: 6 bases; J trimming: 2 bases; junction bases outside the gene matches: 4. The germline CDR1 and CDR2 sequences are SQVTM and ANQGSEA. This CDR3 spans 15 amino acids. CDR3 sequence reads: CSVAGTGAGANVLTF. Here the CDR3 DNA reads TGCAGCGTCGCCGGGACAGGGGCTGGGGCCAACGTCCTGACTTTC.

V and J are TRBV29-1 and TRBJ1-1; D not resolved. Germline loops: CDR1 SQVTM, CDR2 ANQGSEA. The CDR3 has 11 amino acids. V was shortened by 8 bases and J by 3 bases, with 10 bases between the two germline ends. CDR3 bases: TGCAGCATATACAGCTACACTGAAGCTTTCTTT. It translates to CSIYSYTEAFF. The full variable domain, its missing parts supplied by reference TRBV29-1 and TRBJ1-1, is SAVISQKPSRDICQRGTSLTIQCQVDSQVTMMFWYRQQPGQSLTLIATANQGSEATYESGFVIDKFPISRPNLTFSTLTVSNMSPEDSSIYLCSIYSYTEAFFGQGTRLTVV.

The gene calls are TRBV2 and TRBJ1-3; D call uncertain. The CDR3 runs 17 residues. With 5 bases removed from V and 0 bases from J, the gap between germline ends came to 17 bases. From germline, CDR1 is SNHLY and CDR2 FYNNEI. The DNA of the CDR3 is TGTGCCAGCAGTACCCAACGGGCGTTGCGCTCTGGAAACACCATATATTTT. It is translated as CASSTQRALRSGNTIYF.

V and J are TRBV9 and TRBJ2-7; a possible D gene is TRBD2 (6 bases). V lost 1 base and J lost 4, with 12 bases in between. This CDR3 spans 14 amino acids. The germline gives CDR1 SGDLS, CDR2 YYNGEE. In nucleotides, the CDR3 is TGTGCCAGCAGCGTATATAACAGCGGGTACGAGCAGTACTTC. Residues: CASSVYNSGYEQYF.

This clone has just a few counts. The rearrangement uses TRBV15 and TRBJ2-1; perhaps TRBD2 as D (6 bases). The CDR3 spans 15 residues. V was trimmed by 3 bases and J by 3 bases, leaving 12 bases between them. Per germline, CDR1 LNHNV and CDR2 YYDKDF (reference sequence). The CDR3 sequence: CATSSTPGDYNEQFF. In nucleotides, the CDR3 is TGTGCCACCAGCAGTACCCCGGGGGACTACAATGAGCAGTTCTTC.

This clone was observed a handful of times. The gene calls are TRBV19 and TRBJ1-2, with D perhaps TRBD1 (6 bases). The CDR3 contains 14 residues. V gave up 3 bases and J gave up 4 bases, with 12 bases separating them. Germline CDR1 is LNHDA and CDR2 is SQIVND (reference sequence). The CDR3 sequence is CASSIGGQSYGYTF. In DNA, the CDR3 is TGTGCCAGTAGTATTGGGGGACAAAGCTATGGCTACACCTTC.

The CDR3 is CASDWGPTYEQYF. The CDR3 nucleotides are TGTGCCAGCGATTGGGGGCCGACCTACGAGCAGTACTTC. The chain carries TRBV6-1 and TRBJ2-7, with TRBD1 as a possible D gene (6 bases). Trimming took 8 bases from V and 2 from J, leaving 13 bases between them. Germline V CDR1 and CDR2: MNHNS, SASEGT. The CDR3 extends over 13 amino acids.

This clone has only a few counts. The CDR3 sequence is CASTDYGETQYF. The CDR3 DNA sequence: TGTGCCAGCACCGACTATGGCGAGACCCAGTACTTC. V and J are TRBV25-1 and TRBJ2-5; the D gene is possibly TRBD2 (5 bases). The CDR3 runs to 12 residues. Germline-derived CDR1 and CDR2 are MGHDK and SYGVNS. Trimming cost V 7 bases and J 5 bases, with 11 bases left between them.

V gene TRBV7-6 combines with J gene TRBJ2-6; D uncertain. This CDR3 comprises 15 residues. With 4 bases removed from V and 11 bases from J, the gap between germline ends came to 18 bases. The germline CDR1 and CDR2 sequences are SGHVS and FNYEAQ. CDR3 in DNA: TGTGCCAGCAGCTCCCCTGGGCAGGACCAAGACGTCCTGACTTTC. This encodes CASSSPGQDQDVLTF.

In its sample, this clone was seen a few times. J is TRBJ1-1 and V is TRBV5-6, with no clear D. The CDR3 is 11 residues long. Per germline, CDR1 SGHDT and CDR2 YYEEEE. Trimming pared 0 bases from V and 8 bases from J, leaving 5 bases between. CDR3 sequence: CASSLDAEAFF. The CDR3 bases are TGTGCCAGCAGCTTGGATGCGGAAGCTTTCTTT.

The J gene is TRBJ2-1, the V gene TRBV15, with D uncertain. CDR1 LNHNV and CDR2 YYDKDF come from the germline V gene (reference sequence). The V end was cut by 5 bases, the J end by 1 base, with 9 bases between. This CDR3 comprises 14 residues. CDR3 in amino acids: CATSPMGSYNEQFF. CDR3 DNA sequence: TGTGCCACCAGCCCAATGGGGTCCTACAATGAGCAGTTCTTC.

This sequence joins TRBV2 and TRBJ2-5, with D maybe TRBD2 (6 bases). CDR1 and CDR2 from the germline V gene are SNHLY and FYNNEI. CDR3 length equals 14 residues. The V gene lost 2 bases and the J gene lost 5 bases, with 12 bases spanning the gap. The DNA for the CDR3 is TGTGCCAGCAGTGAACGGGAGAGCGAGGAGACCCAGTACTTC. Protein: CASSERESEETQYF.

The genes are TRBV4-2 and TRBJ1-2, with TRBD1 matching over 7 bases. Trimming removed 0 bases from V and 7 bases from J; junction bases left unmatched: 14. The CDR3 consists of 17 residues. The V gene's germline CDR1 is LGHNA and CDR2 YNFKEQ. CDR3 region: CASSQEAGGWRRGGYTF. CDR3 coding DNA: TGTGCCAGCAGCCAAGAGGCAGGGGGTTGGAGGAGGGGTGGCTACACCTTC.

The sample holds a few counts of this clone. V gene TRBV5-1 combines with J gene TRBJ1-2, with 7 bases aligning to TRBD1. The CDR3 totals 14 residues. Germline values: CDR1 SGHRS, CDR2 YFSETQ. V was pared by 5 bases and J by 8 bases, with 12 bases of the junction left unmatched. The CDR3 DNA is TGCGCCAGCAGGGAGGGCAGGGGGGCCTCGGGCTACACCTTC. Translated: CASREGRGASGYTF.

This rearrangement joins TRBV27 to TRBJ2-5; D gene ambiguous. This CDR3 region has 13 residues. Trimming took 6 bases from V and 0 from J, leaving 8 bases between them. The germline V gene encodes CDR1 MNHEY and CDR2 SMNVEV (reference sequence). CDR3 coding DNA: TGTGCCAGCAGCGAGGCGTACCAAGAGACCCAGTACTTC. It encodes CASSEAYQETQYF.

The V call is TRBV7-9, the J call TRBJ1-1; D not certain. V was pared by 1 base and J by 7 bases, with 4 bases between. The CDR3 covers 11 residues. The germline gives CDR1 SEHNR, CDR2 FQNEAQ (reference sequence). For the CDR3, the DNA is TGTGCCAGCAGCTTAGGGGTTGAAGCTTTCTTT. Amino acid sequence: CASSLGVEAFF.

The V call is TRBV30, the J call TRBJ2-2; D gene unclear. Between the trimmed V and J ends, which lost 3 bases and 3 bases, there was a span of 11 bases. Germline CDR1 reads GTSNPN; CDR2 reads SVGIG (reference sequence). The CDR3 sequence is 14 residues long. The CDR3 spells CAWRPGHYTGELFF. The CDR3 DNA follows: TGTGCCTGGAGGCCGGGCCACTACACCGGGGAGCTGTTTTTT.

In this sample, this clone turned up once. CDR3 DNA: TGTGCCAGCAGTGATCTACTAGACTACGAGCAGTACTTC. Its protein product is CASSDLLDYEQYF. The chain links TRBV6-1 to TRBJ2-7, with D tentatively TRBD2 (5 bases). Per the germline V gene, CDR1 is MNHNS and CDR2 is SASEGT. V lost 3 bases to trimming and J lost 3 bases, with 9 bases between them. This CDR3 is built from 13 residues.